The T cell receptor beta chain under discussion was sequenced for a study of T cell repertoires and HLA-DP antigens. In the study overall: Average DNA input: roughly 0.2 ug for CD137+CD4+ sorts, roughly 1,100 ng pre-culture.

The CDR3 length is 15 residues. Trimming at V came to 4 bases and at J to 4 bases, leaving 9 bases not matched to a gene. The germline CDR1 and CDR2 sequences are SGHNT and YYREEE (reference sequence). Produced via immunoSEQ multiplex PCR; TCRdb's table is partial and in-frame only. This table has about 110,000 clones, 90% to 95% appearing once. For this clone: What it binds is unknown.

Study outcomes and limitations: Antigen presentation used HeLa cells, with total CD4+ cells responding.

The source is a woman aged 18-29 years in good health and CMV-seronegative. The chain combines TRBV5-4 with TRBJ2-7, with 9 bases that match TRBD2. The specimen sequenced was CD4+ T cells from PBMCs. The CDR3 loop reads CASSPPGGREYEQYF. CDR3 in DNA: TGTGCCAGCAGCCCGCCGGGCGGGAGGGAATACGAGCAGTACTTC.